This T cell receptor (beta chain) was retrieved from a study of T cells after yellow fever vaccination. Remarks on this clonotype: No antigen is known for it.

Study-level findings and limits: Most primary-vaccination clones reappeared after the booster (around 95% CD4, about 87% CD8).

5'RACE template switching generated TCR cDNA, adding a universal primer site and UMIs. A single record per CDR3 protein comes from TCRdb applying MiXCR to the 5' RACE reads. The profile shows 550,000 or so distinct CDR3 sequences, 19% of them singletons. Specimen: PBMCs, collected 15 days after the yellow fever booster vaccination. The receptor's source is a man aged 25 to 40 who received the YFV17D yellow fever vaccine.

The CDR3 DNA follows: TGCAGTGCTTCTCCTCCTGCAGGACTATCTATAGTCGAGCAGTACTTC. It is translated as CSASPPAGLSIVEQYF. The rearrangement links TRBV20-1 to TRBJ2-7; perhaps TRBD2 as D (6 bases). The CDR3 loop spans 16 amino acids. Germline V lookup: CDR1 DFQATT, CDR2 SNEGSKA (reference sequence). Trimming removed 5 bases from V and 6 bases from J, with 26 bases in between.